This section outlines one T cell receptor (beta chain) sequence together with its context. There is no known antigen for this receptor. Base quality data are lacking; no much larger clone is found one base away. The data were obtained in a study of sequential checkpoint blockade in melanoma (dated by TCRdb to between 2018 and 2020). Turning to the overall study: In a 1:1 randomization, patients received either first-line nivolumab then ipilimumab (arm A) or ipilimumab then nivolumab (arm B). Maintenance nivolumab was given following each of the two trial sequences. What the research found in general, with its limitations: Validation of the response-prediction model combining TCR metrics and mutation burden is needed in larger, independent patient cohorts.

The immunoSEQ Assay was used to immunosequence TCRbeta CDR3 regions from genomic DNA. Prior to high-throughput sequencing, genomic DNA was amplified by bias-controlled multiplex PCR. In the authors' own workflow: To quantify the absolute abundance of each unique TCRbeta CDR3 region, the sequences were collapsed and filtered. Clonality was defined as 1 minus Pielou's evenness and was calculated using productive rearrangements only. Clones with significantly greater frequencies in on-treatment versus baseline samples were identified using a previously published method. Sourced from immuneACCESS, this table was stored by TCRdb with only in-frame sequences that have V and J called. A share of the clones is absent; for the studies checked, an unresolved V gene accounts for under half, and the remainder has no known explanation. V, J and clone size are those of that table, while D and trimming were read from the DNA. The sample table lists around 15,000 clones, more than 85% of them with a count of one. The ten largest clonotypes hold 24% of the sample.

The treatment or condition label on this specimen signifies: randomized to nivolumab then ipilimumab (arm A) or the reverse (arm B). Prior DNA-damaging chemotherapy had not been received by any trial patient. Live CD3+CD8+ cells negative for CD19 and CD56 were sorted from thawed PBMCs on a FACS Aria II flow cytometer. Samples came from patients with melanoma in CheckMate 064, a randomized, open-label phase II trial of sequential checkpoint blockade. Peripheral blood mononuclear cells were collected by leukapheresis, purified using Ficoll-Paque, and frozen in human serum containing around 9.8% DMSO. Purity of sorted blood CD3+CD8+ cells was verified at >98% immediately after sorting, followed by DNA extraction. V and J are trimmed by 3 bases and 2 bases, and the gene matches miss 2 bases of the junction. CDR1 and CDR2 are drawn from the germline V gene: MNHEY, SVGAGI. The CDR3 has 15 amino acids, counting the end cysteine and phenylalanine. The CDR3 DNA has 45 bases and is translated from base 1.

The receptor was isolated from a human donor with melanoma. This receptor chain uses TRBV6-5 and TRBJ2-2; 8 bases in the junction line up with TRBD1. The input for sequencing was CD8+ T cells sorted from blood (inferred from file names), taken from a patient given nivolumab and ipilimumab in sequence. DNA sequence: TGTGCCAGCAGTTATGGGACAGGAAACACCGGGGAGCTGTTTTTT. It translates to CASSYGTGNTGELFF.